Presented here are 13 T cell receptor beta chains from one specimen sequenced in a study of beta chain features in type 1 diabetes. Their cognate antigens are unknown. Study observations and caveats: Shortening of TCRB CDR3s, moderate but significant, appeared in all four CD4+ subsets of Type 1 diabetes patients.

cDNA synthesis used the whole RNA isolate, giving expressed TCRB sequences. The method was immunoSEQ multiplex PCR; TCRdb's version includes in-frame clones alone and lacks a portion of them. The sample lists nearly 350,000 clones, approximately 9.9% seen once, with approximately 1% in the top ten. Sequenced: central memory CD4+ T cells from blood. The receptors come from a man in his thirties or forties with type 1 diabetes.

This clone was seen a handful of times. The J gene is TRBJ1-6, the V gene TRBV6-1; tentatively, D is TRBD1 (5 bases). The CDR3 covers 15 residues. In germline, CDR1 is MNHNS, CDR2 SASEGT. The V end was cut by 1 base, the J end by 6 bases, with 10 bases between. The CDR3 DNA reads TGTGCCAGCAGTGAAGGCAGGGTGGGTAATTCACCCCTCCACTTT. Protein: CASSEGRVGNSPLHF.

A few counts support this clone. The CDR3 loop reads CSVSGPDTQYF. The DNA for the CDR3 is TGCAGCGTTTCCGGACCAGATACGCAGTATTTT. The V call is TRBV29-1, the J call TRBJ2-3; no clear D gene. Germline V gene data show CDR1 as SQVTM and CDR2 as ANQGSEA. This CDR3 is built from 11 residues. V lost 5 bases, J lost 4 bases, and 7 bases lay in between.

This clone was recorded at least ten times. The chain employs TRBV25-1 and TRBJ2-5, with a possible D match to TRBD2 (6 bases). Trimming cost V 3 bases and J 5 bases, with 13 bases left between them. This CDR3 is built from 14 residues. Germline V gene data show CDR1 as MGHDK and CDR2 as SYGVNS. CDR3 sequence (DNA): TGTGCCAGCAGTGAGGAGGGTTGGGGGGAGACCCAGTACTTC. Protein product: CASSEEGWGETQYF.

The gene calls are TRBV29-1 and TRBJ2-7, with TRBD1 matching 7 bases. J gave up 9 bases and V 5 bases, and 13 bases lay outside the gene matches. The germline V gene encodes CDR1 SQVTM and CDR2 ANQGSEA. The CDR3 has 13 amino acids. CDR3 in amino acids: CSVQGQIELGQYF. Here the CDR3 DNA reads TGCAGCGTTCAGGGACAGATTGAGTTGGGGCAGTACTTC.

This clone was found a few times. The chain uses TRBV21-1 and TRBJ1-6. TRBV21-1 is reported as a pseudogene. This CDR3 has 13 amino acids. CDR3 region: CASSKAGNSPLHF. DNA of the CDR3: TGTGCCAGCAGCAAGGCGGGGAATTCACCCCTCCACTTT.

In its sample, this clone was seen a few times. V and J are TRBV27 and TRBJ2-1; TRBD1 matches at 10 bases. J was trimmed by 6 bases and V by 0 bases; bases with no gene match: 5. Looked up from germline, CDR1 is MNHEY and CDR2 is SMNVEV (reference sequence). This CDR3 contains 16 residues. The CDR3 DNA is TGTGCCAGCAGTTTATCGACAGGGGGCTCGTCCAATGAGCAGTTCTTC. Translating gives CASSLSTGGSSNEQFF.

This clone was seen a handful of times. The J gene is TRBJ2-2, the V gene TRBV11-2, with 9 bases lining up with TRBD1. The CDR3 extends over 14 amino acids. Germline lookup yields CDR1 SGHAT and CDR2 FQNNGV. Unmatched junction bases numbered 4, after V lost 4 bases and J lost 7 bases. Here the CDR3 DNA reads TGTGCCAGCAGCTCACAGGGGGCGAACGGGGAGCTGTTTTTT. Amino acid sequence: CASSSQGANGELFF.

This clone was detected ten times or more. The chain recombines TRBV6-6 with TRBJ1-2, with 7 bases matching TRBD1. The CDR3 runs 16 residues. In germline, CDR1 is MNHNY, CDR2 SVGAGI (reference sequence). The V segment lost 3 bases and the J segment 1 base; nucleotides outside the gene matches: 8. The CDR3 bases are TGTGCCAGCAGTTATTCCGGGACAGAGAATAACTATGGCTACACCTTC. Residues: CASSYSGTENNYGYTF.

There are a few counts of this clone. The chain combines TRBV9 with TRBJ2-2, with D tentatively TRBD1 (5 bases). In germline, CDR1 is SGDLS, CDR2 YYNGEE. This CDR3 is 14 amino acids long. Trimming stripped 3 bases from V and 0 bases from J, with 6 bases between. CDR3 loop: CASSADTNTGELFF. CDR3 nucleotide sequence: TGTGCCAGCAGCGCGGACACGAACACCGGGGAGCTGTTTTTT.

This clone has at least ten counts. This chain uses TRBV30 with TRBJ1-2; possibly TRBD1 for D (6 bases). V was shortened by 5 bases and J by 2 bases, with 12 bases between the two germline ends. The germline V gene has CDR1 GTSNPN and CDR2 SVGIG (reference sequence). The CDR3 runs to 13 residues. The CDR3 here is CAWSEGGNYGYTF. Here the CDR3 DNA reads TGTGCCTGGTCGGAGGGGGGGAACTATGGCTACACCTTC.

The V call is TRBV4-1, the J call TRBJ2-5; TRBD2 matches at 7 bases. V was clipped by 0 bases and J by 1 base; unmatched bases: 5. The germline CDR1 and CDR2 sequences are MGHRA and YSYEKL. The CDR3 runs 16 residues. DNA of the CDR3: TGCGCCAGCAGCCAAGACCCAGCGGGGACCCAAGAGACCCAGTACTTC. Amino acid sequence: CASSQDPAGTQETQYF.

The genes are TRBV6-5 and TRBJ1-3, with 8 bases identical to TRBD1. From germline, CDR1 is MNHEY and CDR2 SVGAGI. The CDR3 totals 13 residues. The V and J ends lost 6 bases and 5 bases, in that order; junction bases with no gene match: 3. The CDR3 sequence is CASRPRGRNTIYF. As DNA, the CDR3 is TGTGCCAGCAGACCCAGGGGGCGAAACACCATATATTTT.

The V gene is TRBV9, the J gene TRBJ2-2, with D perhaps TRBD2 (6 bases). The V end was cut by 4 bases, the J end by 0 bases, with 10 bases between. This CDR3 is built from 15 residues. Germline CDR1 reads SGDLS; CDR2 reads YYNGEE. The DNA of the CDR3 is TGTGCCAGCAGCTACCGACTAGCGAACACCGGGGAGCTGTTTTTT. Translation gives CASSYRLANTGELFF.